The 14 T cell receptor beta chains below all came from one sample that was sequenced in a study of beta chain features in type 1 diabetes. The study reverse transcribed the entire isolated RNA, so it sequenced expressed TCRB transcripts. Generated by immunoSEQ multiplex PCR, the TCRdb table keeps only in-frame clones and is missing some. The sample includes approximately 160,000 clones, approximately 62% seen only once; the top ten take approximately 0.09%. For these TCRs, the target antigens are not known. Study-wide points: TCRB CDR3s were moderately but significantly shorter in Type 1 diabetes patients in all four CD4+ subsets.

Sequencing was performed on naive CD4+ T cells from blood. All receptors derive from a man younger than 40 with type 1 diabetes.

The V and J genes are TRBV7-2 and TRBJ2-4, with unresolved D. The CDR3 covers 14 residues. Germline CDR1 SGHTA, CDR2 FQGNSA. V was trimmed by 5 bases and J by 8 bases, leaving 16 bases between them. For the CDR3, the DNA is TGTGCCAGCAGCCCCCGCGGAAGGGCGGACATTCAGTACTTC. As protein: CASSPRGRADIQYF.

V usage is TRBV7-2 and J usage is TRBJ2-2; 10 bases align to TRBD1. The CDR3 sequence is 15 residues long. V lost 0 bases, J lost 9 bases, and 4 bases stayed unmatched. The germline V gene has CDR1 SGHTA and CDR2 FQGNSA. DNA of the CDR3: TGTGCCAGCAGCTTAGCAGGACAGGGGGGCCGGGAGCTGTTTTTT. Its translation: CASSLAGQGGRELFF.

The V gene is TRBV30, the J gene TRBJ2-2; the D gene is possibly TRBD1 (6 bases). The germline CDR1 and CDR2 sequences are GTSNPN and SVGIG (reference sequence). This CDR3 contains 16 residues. V was clipped by 3 bases and J by 2 bases, with 16 bases between them. In DNA, the CDR3 is TGTGCCTGGAGCGGCACCGGGACAAGCAACACCGGGGAGCTGTTTTTT. It codes for CAWSGTGTSNTGELFF.

The V and J genes are TRBV18 and TRBJ2-7; no clear D. The germline V and J ends were trimmed by 3 bases and 5 bases, with 11 bases remaining between them. The germline gives CDR1 KGHSH, CDR2 LQKENI. CDR3 length: 13 residues. The CDR3 DNA reads TGTGCCAGCTCACCCCTTGATGGGGACGAGCAGTACTTC. This encodes CASSPLDGDEQYF.

This clone has just one count. This sequence joins TRBV28 and TRBJ2-3; D unclear. Germline values: CDR1 MDHEN, CDR2 SYDVKM. V was shortened by 5 bases and J by 1 base, with 13 bases between the two germline ends. CDR3 length equals 15 residues. The CDR3 region is CASSHWGGGTDTQYF. The CDR3 nucleotides read TGTGCCAGCAGTCACTGGGGTGGCGGCACAGATACGCAGTATTTT.

The V call is TRBV5-4, the J call TRBJ2-5; D possibly corresponds to TRBD2 (5 bases). Germline V gene data show CDR1 as SGHNT and CDR2 as YYREEE (reference sequence). Trimming took off 4 bases at V and 2 bases at J, with 18 bases between the two ends. The CDR3 runs 16 residues. The CDR3 coding sequence is TGTGCCAGCAGCCTGGCCCCAGCGGTGATACAAGAGACCCAGTACTTC. Translating it yields CASSLAPAVIQETQYF.

The chain is built from TRBV30 and TRBJ2-3; possibly TRBD1 or TRBD2 for D (5 bases each). Germline lookup yields CDR1 GTSNPN and CDR2 SVGIG (reference sequence). V was shortened by 8 bases and J by 1 base, with 16 bases between the two germline ends. The CDR3 covers 14 residues. The CDR3 region is CAGTPPVGTDTQYF. The CDR3 coding sequence is TGTGCCGGGACCCCCCCCGTAGGCACAGATACGCAGTATTTT.

The chain carries TRBV7-2 and TRBJ2-1; D perhaps matches TRBD1 (5 bases). The CDR3 runs to 14 residues. The ends were cut back, 6 bases at V and 6 bases at J, with 15 bases in the middle. The germline V gene encodes CDR1 SGHTA and CDR2 FQGNSA. CDR3 sequence reads: CASRLAKGPNEQFF. CDR3 in DNA: TGTGCCAGCAGGTTGGCGAAGGGGCCCAATGAGCAGTTCTTC. The whole variable domain, remainder taken from reference TRBV7-2 and TRBJ2-1, is GAGVSQSPSNKVTEKGKDVELRCDPISGHTALYWYRQSLGQGLEFLIYFQGNSAPDKSGLPSDRFSAERTGGSVSTLTIQRTQQEDSAVYLCASRLAKGPNEQFFGPGTRLTVL.

The V gene is TRBV9, the J gene TRBJ2-5, with 9 bases lining up with TRBD2. The CDR3 loop spans 13 amino acids. With V trimmed by 1 base and J by 5 bases, 0 bases remained unmatched. Germline V gene lookup returns CDR1 SGDLS and CDR2 YYNGEE. As DNA, the CDR3 is TGTGCCAGCAGCGTAAGCGGGGGGGAGACCCAGTACTTC. Its protein is CASSVSGGETQYF.

A few counts support this clone. The genes are TRBV9 and TRBJ1-2; D not certain. This CDR3 is built from 9 residues. Germline CDR1 reads SGDLS; CDR2 reads YYNGEE. V was cut by 8 bases and J by 5 bases, with 4 bases left in between. CDR3 in amino acids: CARQYGYTF. CDR3 DNA sequence: TGTGCCAGGCAGTATGGCTACACCTTC. The whole variable domain, remainder taken from reference TRBV9 and TRBJ1-2, is DSGVTQTPKHLITATGQRVTLRCSPRSGDLSVYWYQQSLDQGLQFLIQYYNGEERAKGNILERFSAQQFPDLHSELNLSSLELGDSALYFCARQYGYTFGSGTRLTVV.

The chain joins TRBV9 to TRBJ1-2, with 7 bases matching TRBD1. Germline V CDR1 and CDR2: SGDLS, YYNGEE. The junction had 14 bases not matched to a gene; V was cut back by 4 bases and J by 8 bases. The CDR3 is made up of 15 amino acids. DNA of the CDR3: TGTGCCAGCAGCTCCCACCCGACAGGGCTGGGGGGCTACACCTTC. Protein product: CASSSHPTGLGGYTF.

The chain uses TRBV28 and TRBJ2-5, with TRBD1 matching 7 bases. The germline V gene encodes CDR1 MDHEN and CDR2 SYDVKM. The CDR3 covers 12 residues. Trimming cost V 9 bases and J 5 bases; bases outside gene matches: 6. CDR3 sequence reads: CASETGRETQYF. CDR3 DNA: TGTGCCAGTGAGACAGGGCGGGAGACCCAGTACTTC.

V is TRBV4-1 and J is TRBJ2-1; 7 bases agree with TRBD1. This CDR3 has 16 residues. Germline lookup yields CDR1 MGHRA and CDR2 YSYEKL. With V trimmed by 4 bases and J by 4 bases, 10 bases remained unmatched. CDR3 protein: CASSPTGTDLYNEQFF. The CDR3 coding sequence is TGCGCCAGCAGCCCAACCGGGACAGACTTATACAATGAGCAGTTCTTC.

The CDR3 coding sequence is TGCGCCAGCAGCCAAGATTGGGCCGACAGGGCTGGGGCCAACGTCCTGACTTTC. It yields the protein CASSQDWADRAGANVLTF. The gene calls are TRBV4-3 and TRBJ2-6; 7 nucleotides line up with TRBD1. V trimming: 0 bases; J trimming: 2 bases; junction bases outside the gene matches: 7. Looked up from germline, CDR1 is LGHNA and CDR2 is YSLEER. CDR3 length: 18 amino acids.